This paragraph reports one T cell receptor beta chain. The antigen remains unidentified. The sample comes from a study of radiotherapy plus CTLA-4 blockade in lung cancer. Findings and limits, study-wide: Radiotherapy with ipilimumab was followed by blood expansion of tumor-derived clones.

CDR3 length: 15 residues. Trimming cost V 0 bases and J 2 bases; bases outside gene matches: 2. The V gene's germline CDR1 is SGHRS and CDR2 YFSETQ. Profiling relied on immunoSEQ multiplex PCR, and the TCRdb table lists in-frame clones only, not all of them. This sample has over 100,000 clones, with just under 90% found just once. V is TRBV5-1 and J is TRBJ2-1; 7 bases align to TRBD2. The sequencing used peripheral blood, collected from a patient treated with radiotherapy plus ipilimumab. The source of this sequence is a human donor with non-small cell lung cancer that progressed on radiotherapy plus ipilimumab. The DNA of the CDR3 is TGCGCCAGCAGCTTGGACACTAGCGCCTACAATGAGCAGTTCTTC. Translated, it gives CASSLDTSAYNEQFF. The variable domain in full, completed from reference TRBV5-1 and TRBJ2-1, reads KAGVTQTPRYLIKTRGQQVTLSCSPISGHRSVSWYQQTPGQGLQFLFEYFSETQRNKGNFPGRFSGRQFSNSRSEMNVSTLELGDSALYLCASSLDTSAYNEQFFGPGTRLTVL.